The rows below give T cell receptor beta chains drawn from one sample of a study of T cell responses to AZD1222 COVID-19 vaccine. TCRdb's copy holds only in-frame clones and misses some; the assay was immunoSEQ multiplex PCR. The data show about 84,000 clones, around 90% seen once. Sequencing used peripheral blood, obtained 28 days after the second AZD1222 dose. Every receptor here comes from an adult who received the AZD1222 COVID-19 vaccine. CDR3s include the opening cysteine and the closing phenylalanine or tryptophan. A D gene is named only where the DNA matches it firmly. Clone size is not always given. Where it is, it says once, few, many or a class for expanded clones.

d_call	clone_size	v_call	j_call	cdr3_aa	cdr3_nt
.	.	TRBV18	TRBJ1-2	CASSPQGLYGYTF	TGTGCCAGCTCACCGCAGGGTCTCTATGGCTACACCTTC
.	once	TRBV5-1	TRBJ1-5	CASSPSGIQPQHF	TGCGCCAGCAGCCCCTCGGGGATTCAGCCCCAGCATTTT
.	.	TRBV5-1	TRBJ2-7	CASSLGEAYEQYF	TGCGCCAGCAGTTTAGGGGAAGCCTACGAGCAGTACTTC
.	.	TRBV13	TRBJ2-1	CASSLGHEQFF	TGTGCCAGCAGCTTAGGGCATGAGCAGTTCTTC
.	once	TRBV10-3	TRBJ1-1	CAISAAGNPEAFF	TGTGCCATCAGTGCGGCAGGGAACCCTGAAGCTTTCTTT
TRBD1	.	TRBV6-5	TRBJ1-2	CASSYDRDYGYTF	TGTGCCAGCAGCTACGACAGGGACTATGGCTACACCTTC
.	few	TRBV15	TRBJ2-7	CATSGRPLGPSSYEQYF	TGTGCCACCAGCGGAAGACCTCTCGGGCCTAGCTCCTACGAGCAGTACTTC
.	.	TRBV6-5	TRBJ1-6	CASSYGRDSPLHF	TGTGCCAGCAGTTACGGCCGGGATTCACCCCTCCACTTT
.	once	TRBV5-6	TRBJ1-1	CASSPGPNTEAFF	TGTGCCAGCAGCCCGGGCCCGAACACTGAAGCTTTCTTT
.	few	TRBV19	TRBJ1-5	CASSDVRVGAYSNQPQHF	TGTGCCAGTAGTGACGTTCGGGTTGGAGCTTATAGCAATCAGCCCCAGCATTTT
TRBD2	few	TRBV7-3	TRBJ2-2	CASSLSGGNTGELFF	TGTGCCAGCAGCTTATCGGGGGGAAACACCGGGGAGCTGTTTTTT
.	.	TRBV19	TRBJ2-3	CASSISGDRTDTQYF	TGTGCCAGTAGTATTTCAGGGGACCGCACAGATACGCAGTATTTT
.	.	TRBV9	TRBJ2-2	CASSDRDSAYTGELFF	TGTGCCAGCAGCGATCGGGACTCTGCTTACACCGGGGAGCTGTTTTTT
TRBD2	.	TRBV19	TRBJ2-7	CASSRLAGNSYEQYF	TGTGCCAGTAGCCGACTAGCGGGGAATTCCTACGAGCAGTACTTC
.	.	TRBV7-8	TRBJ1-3	CASSLSATGPGNTIYF	TGTGCCAGCAGCTTAAGTGCTACGGGGCCTGGAAACACCATATATTTT
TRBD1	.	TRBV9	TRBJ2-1	CASSVGQGTYEQFF	TGTGCCAGCAGCGTGGGACAGGGGACTTATGAGCAGTTCTTC
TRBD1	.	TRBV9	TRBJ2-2	CASRWDSANTGELFF	TGTGCCAGCAGGTGGGACAGCGCGAACACCGGGGAGCTGTTTTTT
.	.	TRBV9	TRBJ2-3	CASSPIGLGGVVTDTQYF	TGTGCCAGCAGCCCCATCGGACTGGGCGGAGTGGTTACAGATACGCAGTATTTT
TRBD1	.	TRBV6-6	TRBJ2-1	CASSRRQGEHEQFF	TGTGCCAGCAGTAGAAGACAGGGTGAACATGAGCAGTTCTTC
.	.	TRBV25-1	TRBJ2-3	CASSLGSTASTDTQYF	TGTGCCAGCAGCCTAGGGAGCACAGCTAGCACAGATACGCAGTATTTT
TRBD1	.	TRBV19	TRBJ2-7	CASRPGQSGGEQYF	TGTGCCAGTAGACCGGGACAGTCGGGTGGCGAGCAGTACTTC
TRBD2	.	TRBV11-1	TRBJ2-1	CASSFGTSGGANEQFF	TGTGCCAGCAGCTTCGGGACTAGCGGGGGGGCCAATGAGCAGTTCTTC